The present T cell receptor (beta chain) was sequenced within a study of blood T cell repertoires in COVID-19. About the study: Acute and convalescent COVID-19 specimens originated in the United States, Italy and Spain. The analysed material was cDNA or gDNA that came from T cells, B-cell-depleted T cells, or PBMCs.

How the authors handled the data: For nucleated cells, counts were estimated from reference gene primer amplification. Method: immunoSEQ multiplex PCR; TCRdb's copy keeps in-frame clones and lacks some. Clonal size and the V and J genes are those of that table, whereas D and trimming came from the DNA. The table includes approximately 150,000 clones, around 90% detected once. Germline V CDR1 and CDR2: KGHSH, LQKENI. The V gene end was trimmed by 4 bases and the J gene end by 1 base; junction bases not matched to a gene: 14. This CDR3 is 18 amino acids long. The rearrangement uses TRBV18 and TRBJ2-7, with TRBD1 identical over 9 bases. This sequence was found in a man in his 70s with acute or convalescent COVID-19. The sequencing input was peripheral blood. The DNA of the CDR3 is TGTGCCAGCTCACAACCCCGGGACAGGGTTGGCGGGTCCTACGAGCAGTACTTC. It yields the protein CASSQPRDRVGGSYEQYF.